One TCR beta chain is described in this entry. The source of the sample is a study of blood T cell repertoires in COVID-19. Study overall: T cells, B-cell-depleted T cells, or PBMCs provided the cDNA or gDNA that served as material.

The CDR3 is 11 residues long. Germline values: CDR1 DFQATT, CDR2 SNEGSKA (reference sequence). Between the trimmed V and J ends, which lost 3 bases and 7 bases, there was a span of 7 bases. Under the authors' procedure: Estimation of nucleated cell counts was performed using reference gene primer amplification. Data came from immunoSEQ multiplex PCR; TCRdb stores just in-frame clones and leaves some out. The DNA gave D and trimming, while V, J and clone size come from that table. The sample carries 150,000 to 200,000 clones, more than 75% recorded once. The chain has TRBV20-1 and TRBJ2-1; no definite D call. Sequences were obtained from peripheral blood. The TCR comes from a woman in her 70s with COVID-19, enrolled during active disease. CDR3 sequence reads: CSARFGNEQFF. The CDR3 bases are TGCAGTGCTAGGTTCGGGAATGAGCAGTTCTTC.